The TCR beta chain under discussion was sequenced for a study of breast tumors, draining lymph nodes, adjacent tissues. In this sample, this clonotype turned up many times. TCRdb passed the multiplex PCR reads through MiXCR, listing each CDR3 protein once. The sample includes approximately 280,000 distinct CDR3 sequences, under 35% of them seen just once. Samples came from axillary lymph nodes draining the breast cancer. Germline CDR1 SEHNR, CDR2 FQNEAQ (reference sequence). The CDR3 is 18 amino acids. V trimming: 8 bases; J trimming: 5 bases; junction bases outside the gene matches: 20. The chain combines TRBV7-9 with TRBJ2-7, with 11 bases matching TRBD2. The material sequenced was axillary lymph node tissue. The origin of this receptor is a female donor with breast cancer. Some clones in this sample may be carry-over from other donors' samples. This CDR3 reads CASVGSGRAGQLYDEQYF. CDR3 bases: TGTGCCAGCGTAGGTAGCGGGAGGGCCGGGCAGCTATATGACGAGCAGTACTTC.